The 28 T cell receptor beta chains below all came from one sample that was sequenced in a study of T cells in localized non-small cell lung cancer (dated by TCRdb to the early 2020s). The library was made by the immunoSEQ multiplex PCR assay. Sourced from immuneACCESS, this table was stored by TCRdb with only in-frame sequences that have V and J called. A share of the clones is absent; for the studies checked, an unresolved V gene accounts for under half, and the remainder has no known explanation. The table for this sample lists about 46,000 clones; under 90% of them were counted only once. The ten largest clones add up to under 20% of the sample. Specimen: peripheral blood mononuclear cells, collected before any cancer treatment. All receptors come from a man aged 40-75 years with stage III lung adenocarcinoma.

This clone was seen a handful of times. The chain couples TRBV27 to TRBJ2-1; TRBD2 matches at 8 bases. Germline CDR1 and CDR2: MNHEY and SMNVEV (reference sequence). The CDR3 loop spans 16 amino acids. J lost 4 bases, V lost 5 bases, and 10 bases had no gene match. The CDR3 region is CASSLRLTSGYNEQFF. In nucleotides, the CDR3 is TGTGCCAGCAGTCTCCGGCTCACTAGCGGTTACAATGAGCAGTTCTTC.

Comment on this clone: Other DNA sequences in this sample translate to the same CDR3. The rearrangement links TRBV20-1 to TRBJ2-5; no clear D gene. Germline values: CDR1 DFQATT, CDR2 SNEGSKA (reference sequence). The CDR3 totals 11 residues. Trimming left V 8 bases short and J 5 bases short, with 12 bases between. CDR3 sequence (DNA): TGCAGTCTACTCGAGATGGAGACCCAGTACTTC. Its protein product is CSLLEMETQYF.

A remark on this clone: The junction shows a germline mismatch at one end, possibly a read error. The chain uses TRBV5-1 and TRBJ2-1; 7 bases map to TRBD2. Germline V CDR1 and CDR2: SGHRS, YFSETQ. The CDR3 loop spans 14 amino acids. The DNA for the CDR3 is TGCGCCAGCAGCTTCAGCGGGGCCTACGATGAGCAGTTCTTC. Translating it yields CASSFSGAYDEQFF.

The chain combines TRBV13 with TRBJ2-7; D is unclear. CDR1 is PRHDT and CDR2 is FYEKMQ in the germline V gene (reference sequence). This CDR3 contains 15 residues. V lost 0 bases and J 2 bases, leaving 11 bases between the germline ends. The CDR3 loop reads CASSLGGFGPYEQYF. In DNA form, the CDR3 reads TGTGCCAGCAGCTTAGGAGGGTTCGGCCCCTACGAGCAGTACTTC.

This chain connects TRBV5-4 to TRBJ1-1; D is undetermined. V shed 3 bases and J shed 1 base, with 7 bases lying between them. The CDR3 has 13 amino acids. The germline V gene encodes CDR1 SGHNT and CDR2 YYREEE (reference sequence). CDR3: CASSYGENTEAFF. The CDR3 DNA reads TGTGCCAGCAGCTATGGGGAGAACACTGAAGCTTTCTTT.

As for this clone: Other nucleotide sequences in the sample specify the same CDR3. This chain joins TRBV2 and TRBJ2-1, with a possible D match to TRBD1 (5 bases). The V and J ends lost 2 bases and 4 bases respectively, with 6 bases between them. The germline CDR1 and CDR2 sequences are SNHLY and FYNNEI. The CDR3 extends over 13 amino acids. The CDR3 reads CASSEKGYNEQFF. CDR3 sequence (DNA): TGTGCCAGCAGTGAAAAGGGGTACAATGAGCAGTTCTTC.

J is TRBJ1-1 and V is TRBV2; 7 nucleotides line up with TRBD1. V shed 5 bases and J 1 base; nucleotides not matched to a gene: 4. The CDR3 covers 14 residues. The germline CDR1 and CDR2 sequences are SNHLY and FYNNEI. The CDR3, as DNA: TGTGCCAGCAGTTCGACAGGGAGGAACACTGAAGCTTTCTTT. Its protein product is CASSSTGRNTEAFF.

This chain connects TRBV9 to TRBJ2-5; 7 nucleotides line up with TRBD2. The ends lost 7 bases at V and 0 bases at J; junction bases unmatched: 12. The CDR3 has 16 amino acids. Germline CDR1 is SGDLS and CDR2 is YYNGEE. The CDR3 spells CASGDRAGEYQETQYF. The CDR3 DNA follows: TGTGCCAGCGGGGACCGGGCGGGGGAGTACCAAGAGACCCAGTACTTC. Based on the CDR3 plus reference TRBV9 and TRBJ2-5, the full variable domain is DSGVTQTPKHLITATGQRVTLRCSPRSGDLSVYWYQQSLDQGLQFLIQYYNGEERAKGNILERFSAQQFPDLHSELNLSSLELGDSALYFCASGDRAGEYQETQYFGPGTRLLVL.

The V and J genes are TRBV28 and TRBJ1-3, with no clear D. V lost 6 bases, J lost 0 bases, and 15 bases lay in between. CDR3 length: 16 amino acids. The germline CDR1 and CDR2 sequences are MDHEN and SYDVKM. The CDR3 spells CASRSISSYSGNTIYF. In nucleotides, the CDR3 is TGTGCCAGCAGATCGATCTCGTCTTACTCTGGAAACACCATATATTTT.

The J gene is TRBJ2-2, the V gene TRBV27; tentatively, D is TRBD1 (5 bases). Deletions cut 5 bases from V and 0 bases from J, with 7 bases between. CDR3 length equals 14 residues. Germline-derived CDR1 and CDR2 are MNHEY and SMNVEV (reference sequence). This chain's CDR3 is CASSRQTNTGELFF. The CDR3 coding sequence is TGTGCCAGCAGTAGACAGACGAACACCGGGGAGCTGTTTTTT.

This chain links TRBV11-3 with TRBJ2-3; TRBD2 matches at 8 bases. V lost 3 bases to trimming and J lost 6 bases; unmatched junction nucleotides: 5. CDR1 is SGHNT and CDR2 is YENEEA in the germline V gene. The CDR3 runs 14 residues. The CDR3 protein is CASSFSGNLDTQYF. CDR3 nucleotides: TGTGCCAGCAGCTTTAGCGGGAACCTCGATACGCAGTATTTT.

The chain joins TRBV5-8 to TRBJ2-7; D tentatively reads TRBD1 or TRBD2 (5 bases each). CDR1 and CDR2 from the germline V gene are SGHTS and YDEGEE. Trimming left V 2 bases short and J 5 bases short, with 26 bases between. This CDR3 is built from 18 residues. This chain's CDR3 is CASSFPYFKAMGDNEQYF. CDR3 nucleotides: TGTGCCAGCAGCTTCCCATACTTTAAGGCTATGGGGGATAACGAGCAGTACTTC. Using reference TRBV5-8 and TRBJ2-7 for the parts outside the CDR3, the full variable domain is EAGVTQSPTHLIKTRGQQATLRCSPISGHTSVYWYQQALGLGLQFLLWYDEGEERNRGNFPPRFSGRQFPNYSSELNVNALELEDSALYLCASSFPYFKAMGDNEQYFGPGTRLTVT.

The chain carries TRBV5-6 and TRBJ2-7; D possibly corresponds to TRBD1 (5 bases). The CDR3 length is 13 residues. The germline V gene encodes CDR1 SGHDT and CDR2 YYEEEE. Deletions cut 0 bases from V and 3 bases from J, with 7 bases between. CDR3 region: CASSLGQHYEQYF. CDR3 coding DNA: TGTGCCAGCAGCTTGGGACAGCACTACGAGCAGTACTTC.

V is TRBV7-9 and J is TRBJ2-1; D uncertain. The germline gives CDR1 SEHNR, CDR2 FQNEAQ (reference sequence). The CDR3 length is 13 residues. Trimming left V 6 bases short and J 5 bases short, with 11 bases between. The CDR3 DNA follows: TGTGCCAGCAGTCTGAACTGGAACAATGAGCAGTTCTTC. It yields the protein CASSLNWNNEQFF. Together with reference TRBV7-9 and TRBJ2-1, the CDR3 gives the full variable domain: DTGVSQNPRHKITKRGQNVTFRCDPISEHNRLYWYRQTLGQGPEFLTYFQNEAQLEKSRLLSDRFSAERPKGSFSTLEIQRTEQGDSAMYLCASSLNWNNEQFFGPGTRLTVL.

The chain is built from TRBV6-1 and TRBJ2-7; a possible D gene is TRBD2 (6 bases). This CDR3 is built from 13 residues. Germline values: CDR1 MNHNS, CDR2 SASEGT. V dropped 8 bases and J dropped 3 bases, with 14 bases sitting between them. CDR3: CASFRMGGYEQYF. The CDR3 coding sequence is TGTGCCAGCTTCCGGATGGGGGGCTACGAGCAGTACTTC.

The chain joins TRBV9 to TRBJ1-1, with a possible D match to TRBD1 (5 bases). There are 14 residues in the CDR3. Trimming left V 0 bases short and J 7 bases short, with 13 bases between. Per germline, CDR1 SGDLS and CDR2 YYNGEE. The CDR3 coding sequence is TGTGCCAGCAGCGTAGAAGAGGGGTCTTTTGAAGCTTTCTTT. Protein sequence: CASSVEEGSFEAFF.

The chain has TRBV6-4 and TRBJ1-2; D gene unclear. This CDR3 is 16 amino acids long. Per germline, CDR1 MRHNA and CDR2 SNTAGT. V lost 4 bases and J 5 bases, leaving 20 bases between the germline ends. In DNA, the CDR3 is TGTGCCAGCAGTGTCGCCGGAGGGCTGGGAGCTTATGGCTACACCTTC. Protein product: CASSVAGGLGAYGYTF.

The J gene is TRBJ2-7, the V gene TRBV19; 8 bases match TRBD1. The V and J ends lost 3 bases and 3 bases, in that order; junction bases with no gene match: 4. This CDR3 is built from 14 residues. The germline gives CDR1 LNHDA, CDR2 SQIVND (reference sequence). In nucleotides, the CDR3 is TGTGCCAGTAGTATTCGGACAGGGTACTACGAGCAGTACTTC. Protein sequence: CASSIRTGYYEQYF.

The rearrangement joins TRBV6-6 to TRBJ2-1; TRBD1 is a possible D gene (5 bases). V dropped 6 bases and J dropped 7 bases, with 10 bases sitting between them. CDR1 and CDR2 (germline): MNHNY, SVGAGI (reference sequence). The CDR3 has 12 amino acids. The CDR3 nucleotides read TGTGCCAGCAGCCAAAACAGGAATGAGCAGTTCTTC. Its translation: CASSQNRNEQFF.

The chain combines TRBV4-1 with TRBJ2-1; no reliable D call. Trimming stripped 1 base from V and 9 bases from J, with 19 bases between. This CDR3 is built from 16 residues. Germline CDR1 MGHRA, CDR2 YSYEKL. The CDR3 DNA follows: TGCGCCAGCAGCCAAGCCCGGCAAGCCGTGGATCTTGAGCAGTTCTTC. Translated, it gives CASSQARQAVDLEQFF.

Regarding this clone: One end of the junction does not line up with germline, which may come from a read error. The rearrangement joins TRBV27 to TRBJ2-5, with TRBD1 matching over 7 bases. In germline, CDR1 is MNHEY, CDR2 SMNVEV (reference sequence). The CDR3 runs 18 residues. This chain's CDR3 is CASSLSYRQGKSQETQYF. CDR3 sequence (DNA): TGTGCCAGCAGTCTATCCTATCGACAGGGAAAGAGCCAAGAGACCCAGTACTTC.

This clone was seen at least ten times. The CDR3 DNA follows: TGTGCCAGCAGCTTAGAACCAGGGTTGAAGTACGAGCAGTACTTC. Translation: CASSLEPGLKYEQYF. The gene calls are TRBV11-2 and TRBJ2-7, with TRBD1 as a possible D gene (5 bases). Germline CDR1 SGHAT, CDR2 FQNNGV. V was trimmed by 0 bases and J by 4 bases, leaving 13 bases between them. This CDR3 is 15 amino acids long.

The chain has TRBV19 and TRBJ1-1; 11 bases align to TRBD1. V was clipped by 3 bases and J by 5 bases; unmatched bases: 8. The CDR3 runs to 16 residues. Germline values: CDR1 LNHDA, CDR2 SQIVND (reference sequence). The CDR3 DNA reads as TGTGCCAGTAGTATTCGGACAGGGGGCGGGAAGACTGAAGCTTTCTTT. Its translation: CASSIRTGGGKTEAFF.

By share of the sample, this clone is medium-sized. This chain links TRBV2 with TRBJ1-5, with D maybe TRBD1 (5 bases). Germline lookup yields CDR1 SNHLY and CDR2 FYNNEI. Trimming took 8 bases from V and 2 from J, leaving 13 bases between them. CDR3 length equals 14 residues. CDR3 protein: CASQGVSGNQPQHF. The CDR3, as DNA: TGTGCCAGCCAAGGGGTATCGGGCAATCAGCCCCAGCATTTT.

The gene calls are TRBV10-2 and TRBJ2-5; TRBD2 matches at 7 bases. The CDR3 loop spans 17 amino acids. After removal of 0 bases from V and 2 bases from J, the junction contained 9 bases not matched to a gene. Germline assignment: CDR1 WSHSY and CDR2 SAAADI. CDR3 sequence: CASSESASGESQETQYF. The CDR3 DNA sequence: TGCGCCAGCAGTGAGTCTGCTAGCGGAGAGTCTCAAGAGACCCAGTACTTC.

The rearrangement joins TRBV14 to TRBJ2-1, with D maybe TRBD1 (6 bases). V dropped 4 bases and J dropped 4 bases, with 11 bases sitting between them. Germline values: CDR1 SGHDN, CDR2 FVKESK. The CDR3 covers 14 residues. CDR3: CASSLRTVYNEQFF. CDR3 bases: TGTGCCAGCAGCCTCCGGACAGTATACAATGAGCAGTTCTTC.

The chain recombines TRBV15 with TRBJ1-1; 7 bases map to TRBD1. The CDR3 spans 15 residues. Germline CDR1 reads LNHNV; CDR2 reads YYDKDF (reference sequence). J lost 6 bases, V lost 0 bases, and 7 bases had no gene match. This CDR3 is CATSRDLTGEPEAFF. DNA for the CDR3: TGTGCCACCAGCAGAGATCTAACAGGGGAACCTGAAGCTTTCTTT. Complete variable domain (other parts from reference TRBV15 and TRBJ1-1): DAMVIQNPRYQVTQFGKPVTLSCSQTLNHNVMYWYQQKSSQAPKLLFHYYDKDFNNEADTPDNFQSRRPNTSFCFLDIRSPGLGDTAMYLCATSRDLTGEPEAFFGQGTRLTVV.

This clone has just one count. This sample includes further DNA sequences coding for the same CDR3. V gene TRBV11-2 combines with J gene TRBJ2-3; D might be TRBD1 or TRBD2, each matching 5 bases. The V gene's germline CDR1 is SGHAT and CDR2 FQNNGV. The CDR3 is made up of 13 amino acids. Trimming pared 1 base from V and 5 bases from J, leaving 7 bases between. The CDR3 DNA reads TGTGCCAGCAGCTTAGCGAGGGGAGATACGCAGTATTTT. Translation: CASSLARGDTQYF.